This TCR beta chain was captured by sequencing in a study of human T cells and chemical hapten exposure. This clonotype was observed at least ten times. As yet, its antigen is unknown. Blood, whole and unfractionated, served as the source for total RNA extraction. The library labeled individual cDNA molecules by adding unique molecular identifiers to them. In the study's own analysis: A per-sample median of around 100,000 TCRs was observed, with a range of about 23,224 to 700,000. TCRdb recomputed calls from the 5' RACE reads with MiXCR, one row per CDR3 protein. TCRdb's processing, not the authors', yielded these V and J calls. The table includes 110,000 to 150,000 distinct CDR3 sequences, 3.5% to 5% detected once. The study's findings and limits: No alteration of TCRs above 1 in 1000 frequency was seen with DPC sensitization.

Trimming removed 1 base at V and 0 bases at J, with 13 bases between. The CDR3 length is 16 residues. The receptor was derived from a female donor in good health. The genes are TRBV12-3 or TRBV12-4 and TRBJ2-7; no clear D. In nucleotides, the CDR3 is TGTGCCAGCAGTTTAGGGGGATTAATCAGCTCCTACGAGCAGTACTTC. Translated: CASSLGGLISSYEQYF.